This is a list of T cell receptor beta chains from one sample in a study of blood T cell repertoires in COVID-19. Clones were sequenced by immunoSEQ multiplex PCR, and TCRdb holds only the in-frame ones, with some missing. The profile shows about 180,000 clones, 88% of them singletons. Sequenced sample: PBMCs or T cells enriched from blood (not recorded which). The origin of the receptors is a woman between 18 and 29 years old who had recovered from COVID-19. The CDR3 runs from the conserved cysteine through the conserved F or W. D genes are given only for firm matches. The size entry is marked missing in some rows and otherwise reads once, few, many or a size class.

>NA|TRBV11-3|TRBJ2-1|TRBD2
TGTGCCAGCAGCTTAGGGGGGGCTAGCGGGAGTAATGAGCAGTTCTTC
CASSLGGASGSNEQFF
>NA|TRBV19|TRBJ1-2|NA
TGTGCCAGTAAATGGGGGCAGGGAACAGCCTATGGCTACACCTTC
CASKWGQGTAYGYTF
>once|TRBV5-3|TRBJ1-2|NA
TGTGCCAGAAACCCCAGGCCGCAGGCTAACTATGGCTACACCTTC
CARNPRPQANYGYTF
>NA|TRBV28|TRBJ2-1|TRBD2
TGTGCCAGCAAAAAGGGGACTAGCGGGAGGGATGAGCAGTTCTTC
CASKKGTSGRDEQFF
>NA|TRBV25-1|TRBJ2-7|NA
TGTGCCAGCGGTTTCCGGGGACTGAACGAGCAGTACTTC
CASGFRGLNEQYF
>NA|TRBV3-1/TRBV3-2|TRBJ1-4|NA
TGTGCCAGCAGCCAGGGGGGTTTCGGTGAAAAACTGTTTTTT
CASSQGGFGEKLFF
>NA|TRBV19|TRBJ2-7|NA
TGTGCCAGTAGTCCTCCGGGACTGGGCTCCTACGAGCAGTACTTC
CASSPPGLGSYEQYF
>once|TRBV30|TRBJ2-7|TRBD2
TGTGCCTGGAGTTCACTAGCGGGAGAGGAGGGGTACTTC
CAWSSLAGEEGYF
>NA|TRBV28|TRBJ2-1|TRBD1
TGTGCCAGCAGCGCCGCCGGGACAGGCTCCTACAATGAGCAGTTCTTC
CASSAAGTGSYNEQFF
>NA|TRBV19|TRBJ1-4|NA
TGTGCCAGTATGGGACTCTCCGGAGCTGAAAAACTGTTTTTT
CASMGLSGAEKLFF
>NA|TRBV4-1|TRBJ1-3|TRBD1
TGCGCCAGCAGCCGAGCTCAACGAGGGACAGGGGCTGGAAACACCATATATTTT
CASSRAQRGTGAGNTIYF
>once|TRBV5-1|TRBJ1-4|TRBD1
TGCGCCAGCAGCATTGGACAGGGAAGTGAAAAACTGTTTTTT
CASSIGQGSEKLFF
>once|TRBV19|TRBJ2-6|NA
TGTGCCAGTAACAGGGATAATGGGGCCAACGTCCTGACTTTC
CASNRDNGANVLTF
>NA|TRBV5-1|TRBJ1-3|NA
TGCGCCAGCAGCTTAAATGGGGCCCCCTCGCGGGGTGGAAACACCATATATTTT
CASSLNGAPSRGGNTIYF
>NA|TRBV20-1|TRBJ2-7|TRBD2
TGCAGTGCTAGTCCCGGACTAGCGGGTTTCTCCTACGAGCAGTACTTC
CSASPGLAGFSYEQYF
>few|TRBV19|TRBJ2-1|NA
TGTGCCAGTAGTAGAGGTAGCGGAGGGTACAATGAGCAGTTCTTC
CASSRGSGGYNEQFF
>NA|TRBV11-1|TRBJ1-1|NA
TGTGCCAGCAGCTTAGCGCTAAGCCAGGCCTTGAACACTGAAGCTTTCTTT
CASSLALSQALNTEAFF
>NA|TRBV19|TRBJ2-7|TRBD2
TGTGCCAGTAGTACACTTTCCCTAGCGGGAGGCGGCGAGCAGTACTTC
CASSTLSLAGGGEQYF
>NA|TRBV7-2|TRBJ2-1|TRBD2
TGTGCCAGCAGCTTAGCTAGCGGGAGTATAAATGAGCAGTTCTTC
CASSLASGSINEQFF
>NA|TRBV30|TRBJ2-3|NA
TGTGCCTGGAGTCAGGGGAGCACAGATACGCAGTATTTT
CAWSQGSTDTQYF
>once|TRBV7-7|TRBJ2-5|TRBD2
TGTGCTAGCAGCTTAGGCGGTAGCGGGACTCAAGAGACCCAGTACTTC
CASSLGGSGTQETQYF
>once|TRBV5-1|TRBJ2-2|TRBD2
TGCGCCAGCAGCTTGGCCGTGCGGGAGCCCCACACCGGGGAGCTGTTTTTT
CASSLAVREPHTGELFF
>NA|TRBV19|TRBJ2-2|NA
TGTGCCAGCCAACCTACTTCCCCTTTAATCACCGGGGAGCTGTTTTTT
CASQPTSPLITGELFF
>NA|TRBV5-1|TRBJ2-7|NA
TGCGCCAGCAGCTTGGGCGGACTGAGGGAGCAGTACTTC
CASSLGGLREQYF
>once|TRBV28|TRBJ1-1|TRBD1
TGTGCCAGCAGTCTGGGACAGCGAACTTTCTTT
CASSLGQRTFF
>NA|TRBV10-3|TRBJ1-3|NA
TGTGCCATCCAGACGCACGGGGTTTCTGGAAACACCATATATTTT
CAIQTHGVSGNTIYF
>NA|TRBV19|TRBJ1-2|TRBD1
TGTGCCAGTAGTCCAAATGACAGGGCTCGTTATGGCTACACCTTC
CASSPNDRARYGYTF
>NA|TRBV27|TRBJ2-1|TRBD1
TGTGCCAGCAGTTTAAAGTGGGACAGGAATGAGCAGTTCTTC
CASSLKWDRNEQFF
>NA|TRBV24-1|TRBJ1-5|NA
TGTGCCACCAGTGATCCATCCGCCGGGCAGCCCCAGCATTTT
CATSDPSAGQPQHF
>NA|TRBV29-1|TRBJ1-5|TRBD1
TGCAGCGTTGACCAGGGGGATGATCAGCCCCAGCATTTT
CSVDQGDDQPQHF
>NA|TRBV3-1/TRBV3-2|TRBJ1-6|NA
TGTGCCAGCAGCCAAGTGAGGGCGCCGGGGGGGAATTCACCCCTCCACTTT
CASSQVRAPGGNSPLHF
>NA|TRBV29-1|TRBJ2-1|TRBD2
TGCAGCGTTGAAGAAATGAGCGGGAGGTGGTTCTTC
CSVEEMSGRWFF
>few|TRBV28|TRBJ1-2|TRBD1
TGTGCCAGCAGATACTTGGATAATACGGACAGGGGCCGCTATGGCTACACCTTC
CASRYLDNTDRGRYGYTF
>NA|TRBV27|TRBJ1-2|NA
TGTGCCAGCAGTTTATCCCCCCTGCCGGCGGATGGCTACACCTTC
CASSLSPLPADGYTF
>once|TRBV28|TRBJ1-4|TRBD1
TGTGCCAGCAGCGAAGGACAGGGCACAACTAATGAAAAACTGTTTTTT
CASSEGQGTTNEKLFF
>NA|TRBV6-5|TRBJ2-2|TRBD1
TGTGCCAGCAGTCCGACAGGGGTTGTTCCCGGGGAGCTGTTTTTT
CASSPTGVVPGELFF
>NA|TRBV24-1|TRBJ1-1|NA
TGTGCCACCAGTACGGCTGGGCCACCGAACACTGAAGCTTTCTTT
CATSTAGPPNTEAFF
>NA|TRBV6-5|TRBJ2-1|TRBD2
TGTGCCAGCAGTCGACCGGGACTAGCCAATGAGCAGTTCTTC
CASSRPGLANEQFF
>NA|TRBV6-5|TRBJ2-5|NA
TGTGCCAGCAGTTACTCGATTTCAGGGTGGGAGACCCAGTACTTC
CASSYSISGWETQYF
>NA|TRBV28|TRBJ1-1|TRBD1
TGTGCCAGCAGTGTGGGACAGTTTGAAGCTTTCTTT
CASSVGQFEAFF
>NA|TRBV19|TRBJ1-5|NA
TGTGCCAGTGGGGGGGGGAGCAATCAGCCCCAGCATTTT
CASGGGSNQPQHF
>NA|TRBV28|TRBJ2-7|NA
TGTGCCAGCAGTTTACAGGGGAACTCCTACGAGCAGTACTTC
CASSLQGNSYEQYF
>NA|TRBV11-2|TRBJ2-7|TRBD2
TGTGCCAGCAGCCCAGATGGACTAGCGGAGGACGAGCAGTACTTC
CASSPDGLAEDEQYF
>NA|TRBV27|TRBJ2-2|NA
TGTGCCAGCAGAATGGGGCAGGGTACTTACACCGGGGAGCTGTTTTTT
CASRMGQGTYTGELFF
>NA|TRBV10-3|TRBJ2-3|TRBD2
TGTGCCATCAAAGGCGGGGGGGACGCAGATACGCAGTATTTT
CAIKGGGDADTQYF
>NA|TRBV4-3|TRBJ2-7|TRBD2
TGCGCCAGCAGCCAAGATGGTGGGGGGGGGATCTACGAGCAGTACTTC
CASSQDGGGGIYEQYF
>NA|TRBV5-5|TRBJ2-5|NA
TGTGCCAGCAGCTTGCGTATTTCAGTCGGGGGGCGCGGGGAGACCCAGTACTTC
CASSLRISVGGRGETQYF
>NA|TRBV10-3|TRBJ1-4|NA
TGTGCCATCAGTGAGCTTGAGGGTGAGGAAAAACTGTTTTTT
CAISELEGEEKLFF
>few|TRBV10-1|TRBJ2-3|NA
TGCGCCAGCAGTGAGAGCGGACGAACAGATACGCAGTATTTT
CASSESGRTDTQYF
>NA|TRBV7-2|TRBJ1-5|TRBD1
TGTGCCAGCAGCGCAGACAGGGGGAATCAGCCCCAGCATTTT
CASSADRGNQPQHF
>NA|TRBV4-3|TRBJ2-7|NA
TGCGCCAGCAGCCAGTACTTGGGGGGGGCGAGCTCCTACGAGCAGTACTTC
CASSQYLGGASSYEQYF
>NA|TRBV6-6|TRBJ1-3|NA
TGTGCCAGCAGTTGGGGGGGAGGGGAATCTGGAAACACCATATATTTT
CASSWGGGESGNTIYF
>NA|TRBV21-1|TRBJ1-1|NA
TGTGCCAGCAGCGACCAAACAGGGATGAACACTGAAGCTTTCTTT
CASSDQTGMNTEAFF
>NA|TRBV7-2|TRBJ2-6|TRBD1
TGTGCCAGCAGCTTAGGGAGGACAGGTGGGGCCAACGTCCTGACTTTC
CASSLGRTGGANVLTF
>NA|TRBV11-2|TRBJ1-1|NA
TGTGCCAGCAGCTTAGGGAGGGCCCTGACGAACACTGAAGCTTTCTTT
CASSLGRALTNTEAFF